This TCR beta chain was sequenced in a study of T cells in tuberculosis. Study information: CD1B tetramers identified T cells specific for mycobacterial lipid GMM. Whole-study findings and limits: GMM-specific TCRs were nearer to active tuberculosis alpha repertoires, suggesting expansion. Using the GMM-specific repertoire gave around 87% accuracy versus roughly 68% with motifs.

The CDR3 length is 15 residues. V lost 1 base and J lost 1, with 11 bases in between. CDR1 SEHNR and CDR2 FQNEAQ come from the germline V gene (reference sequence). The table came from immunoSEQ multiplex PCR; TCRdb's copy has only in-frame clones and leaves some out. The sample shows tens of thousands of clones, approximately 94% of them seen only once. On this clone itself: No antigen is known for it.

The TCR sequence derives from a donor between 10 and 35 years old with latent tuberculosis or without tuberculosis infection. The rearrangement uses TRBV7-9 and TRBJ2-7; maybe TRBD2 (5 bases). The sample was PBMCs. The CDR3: CASSLDRGSSYEQYF. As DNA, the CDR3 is TGTGCCAGCAGCTTAGACCGGGGATCGTCCTACGAGCAGTACTTC.